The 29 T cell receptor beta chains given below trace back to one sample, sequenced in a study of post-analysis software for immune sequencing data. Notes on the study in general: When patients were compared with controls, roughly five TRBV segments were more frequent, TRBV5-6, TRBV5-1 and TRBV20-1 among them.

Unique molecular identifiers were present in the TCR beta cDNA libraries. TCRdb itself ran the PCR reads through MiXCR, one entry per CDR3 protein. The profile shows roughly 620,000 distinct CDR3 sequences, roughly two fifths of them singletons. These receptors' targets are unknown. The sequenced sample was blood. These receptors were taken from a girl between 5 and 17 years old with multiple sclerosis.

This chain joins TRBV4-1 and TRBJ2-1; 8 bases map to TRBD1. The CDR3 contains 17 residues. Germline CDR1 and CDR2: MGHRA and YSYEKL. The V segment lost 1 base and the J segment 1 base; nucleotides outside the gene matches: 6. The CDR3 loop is CASSQGGTGFSYNEQFF. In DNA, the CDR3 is TGCGCCAGCAGCCAAGGTGGGACAGGCTTTTCCTACAATGAGCAGTTCTTC.

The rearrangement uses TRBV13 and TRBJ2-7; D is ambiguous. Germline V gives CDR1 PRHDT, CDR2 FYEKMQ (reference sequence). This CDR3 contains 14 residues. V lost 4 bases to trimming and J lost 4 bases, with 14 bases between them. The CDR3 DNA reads TGTGCCAGCAGCTACAGTGGGCTTCGATACGAGCAGTACTTC. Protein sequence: CASSYSGLRYEQYF.

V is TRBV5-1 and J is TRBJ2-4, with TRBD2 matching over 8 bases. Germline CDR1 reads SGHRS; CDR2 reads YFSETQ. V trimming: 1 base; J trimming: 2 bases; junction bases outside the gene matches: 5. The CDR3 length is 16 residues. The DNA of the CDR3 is TGCGCCAGCAGCTTGCGGGAGGGGACCCCCAAAAACATTCAGTACTTC. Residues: CASSLREGTPKNIQYF.

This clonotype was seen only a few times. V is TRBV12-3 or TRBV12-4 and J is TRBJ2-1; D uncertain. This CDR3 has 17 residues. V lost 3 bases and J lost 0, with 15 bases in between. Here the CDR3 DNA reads TGTGCCAGCAGTTTCGGCAGGTTTGGGTTCTCCTACAATGAGCAGTTCTTC. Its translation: CASSFGRFGFSYNEQFF.

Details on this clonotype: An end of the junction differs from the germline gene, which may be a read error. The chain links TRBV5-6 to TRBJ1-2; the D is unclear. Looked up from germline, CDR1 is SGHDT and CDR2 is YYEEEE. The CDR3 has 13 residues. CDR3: CVSSFPDGDGYTF. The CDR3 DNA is TGTGTCAGCAGCTTTCCAGACGGCGATGGCTACACCTTC.

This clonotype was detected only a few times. The CDR3 protein is CASSPDASGRGNEQFF. For the CDR3, the DNA is TGTGCCAGCAGTCCGGACGCGTCAGGAAGGGGCAATGAGCAGTTCTTC. The chain couples TRBV27 to TRBJ2-1; D might be TRBD1 (5 bases). CDR1 is MNHEY, CDR2 SMNVEV, per germline (reference sequence). The CDR3 length is 16 residues. V lost 5 bases, J lost 6 bases, and 20 bases lay in between.

CDR3 region: CASSTDRGGGYTF. The CDR3 DNA sequence: TGCGCCAGCAGCACCGACAGGGGTGGCGGCTACACCTTC. The chain couples TRBV5-1 to TRBJ1-2; 8 positions match TRBD1. CDR1 SGHRS and CDR2 YFSETQ come from the germline V gene. Losses at the gene ends were 4 bases for V and 8 bases for J; bases not matched to a gene: 7. There are 13 residues in the CDR3.

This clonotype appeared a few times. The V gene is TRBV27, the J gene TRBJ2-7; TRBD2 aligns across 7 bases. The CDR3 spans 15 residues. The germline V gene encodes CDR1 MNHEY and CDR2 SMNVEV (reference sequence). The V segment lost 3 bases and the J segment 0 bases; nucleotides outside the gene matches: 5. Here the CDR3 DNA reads TGTGCCAGCAGTTTCCGGCTAGCGGACTCCTACGAGCAGTACTTC. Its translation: CASSFRLADSYEQYF.

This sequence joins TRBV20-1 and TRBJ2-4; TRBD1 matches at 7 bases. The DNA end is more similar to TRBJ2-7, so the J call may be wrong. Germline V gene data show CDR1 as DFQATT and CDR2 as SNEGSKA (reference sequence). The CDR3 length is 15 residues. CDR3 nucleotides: TGCAGTGCTAGAGATTTACAGGGGTTCCCCTACGAGCAGTACTTC. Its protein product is CSARDLQGFPYEQYF.

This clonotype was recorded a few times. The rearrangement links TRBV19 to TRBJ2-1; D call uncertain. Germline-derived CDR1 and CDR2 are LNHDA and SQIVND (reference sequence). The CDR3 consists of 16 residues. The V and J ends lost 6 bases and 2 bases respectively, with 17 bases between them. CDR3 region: CASRRSGLSTYNEQFF. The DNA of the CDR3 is TGTGCCAGTAGGAGATCGGGCCTCTCTACCTACAATGAGCAGTTCTTC.

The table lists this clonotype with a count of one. In DNA, the CDR3 is TGCAGTGCTAGTAGGGGGGGGCGTGTTGGCTACACCTTC. It translates to CSASRGGRVGYTF. J is TRBJ1-2 and V is TRBV20-1; D is possibly TRBD1 (6 bases). CDR3 length equals 13 residues. Trimming took 3 bases from V and 7 from J, leaving 15 bases between them. Per the germline V gene, CDR1 is DFQATT and CDR2 is SNEGSKA (reference sequence).

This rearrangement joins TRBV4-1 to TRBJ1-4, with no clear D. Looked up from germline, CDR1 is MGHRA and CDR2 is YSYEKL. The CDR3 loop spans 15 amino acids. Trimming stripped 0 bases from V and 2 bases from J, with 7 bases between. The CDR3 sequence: CASSQEQATNEKLFF. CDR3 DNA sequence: TGCGCCAGCAGCCAAGAGCAGGCGACTAATGAAAAACTGTTTTTT.

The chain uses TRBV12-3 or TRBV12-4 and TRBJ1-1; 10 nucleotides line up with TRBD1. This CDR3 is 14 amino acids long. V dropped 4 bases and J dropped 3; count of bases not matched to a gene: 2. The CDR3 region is CASSWTGGDTEAFF. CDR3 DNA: TGTGCCAGCAGTTGGACAGGGGGAGACACTGAAGCTTTCTTT.

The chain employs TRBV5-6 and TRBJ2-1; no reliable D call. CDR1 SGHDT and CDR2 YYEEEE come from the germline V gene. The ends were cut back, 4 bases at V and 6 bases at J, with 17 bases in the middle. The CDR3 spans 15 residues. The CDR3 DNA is TGTGCCAGCAGCGCCGATGCCGGAAGAGCCAATGAGCAGTTCTTC. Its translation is CASSADAGRANEQFF.

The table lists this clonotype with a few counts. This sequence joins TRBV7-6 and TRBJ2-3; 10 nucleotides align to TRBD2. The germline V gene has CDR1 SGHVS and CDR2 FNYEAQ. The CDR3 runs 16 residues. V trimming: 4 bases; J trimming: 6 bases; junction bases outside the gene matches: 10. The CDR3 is CASSSRKREGLDTQYF. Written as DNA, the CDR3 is TGTGCCAGCAGCTCAAGAAAGCGGGAGGGGTTGGATACGCAGTATTTT.

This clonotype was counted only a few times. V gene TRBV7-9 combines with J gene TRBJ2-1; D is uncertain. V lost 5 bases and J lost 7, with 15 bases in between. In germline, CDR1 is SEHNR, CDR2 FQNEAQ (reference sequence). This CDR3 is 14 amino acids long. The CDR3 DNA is TGTGCCAGCAGCCCAGAAGCACCCCTAAATGAGCAGTTCTTC. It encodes CASSPEAPLNEQFF.

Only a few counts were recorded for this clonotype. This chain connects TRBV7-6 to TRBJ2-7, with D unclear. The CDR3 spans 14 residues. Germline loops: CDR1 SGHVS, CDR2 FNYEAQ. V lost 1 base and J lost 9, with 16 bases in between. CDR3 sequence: CASSLELFRGVQYF. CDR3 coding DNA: TGTGCCAGCAGCTTAGAACTGTTTCGAGGTGTGCAGTACTTC.

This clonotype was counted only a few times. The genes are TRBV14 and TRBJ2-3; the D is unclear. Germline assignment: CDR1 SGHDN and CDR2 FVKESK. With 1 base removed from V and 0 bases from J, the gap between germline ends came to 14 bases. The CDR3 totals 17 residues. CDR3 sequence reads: CASSQGSTTKSTDTQYF. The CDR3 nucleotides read TGTGCCAGCAGCCAAGGATCGACAACTAAGAGCACAGATACGCAGTATTTT. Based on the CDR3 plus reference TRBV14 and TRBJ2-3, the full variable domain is EAGVTQFPSHSVIEKGQTVTLRCDPISGHDNLYWYRRVMGKEIKFLLHFVKESKQDESGMPNNRFLAERTGGTYSTLKVQPAELEDSGVYFCASSQGSTTKSTDTQYFGPGTRLTVL.

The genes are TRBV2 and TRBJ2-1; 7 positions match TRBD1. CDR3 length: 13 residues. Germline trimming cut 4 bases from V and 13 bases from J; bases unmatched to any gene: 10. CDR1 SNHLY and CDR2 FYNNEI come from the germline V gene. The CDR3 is CASSGTGQGTQFF. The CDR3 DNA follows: TGTGCCAGCAGTGGGACAGGTCAAGGGACCCAGTTCTTC.

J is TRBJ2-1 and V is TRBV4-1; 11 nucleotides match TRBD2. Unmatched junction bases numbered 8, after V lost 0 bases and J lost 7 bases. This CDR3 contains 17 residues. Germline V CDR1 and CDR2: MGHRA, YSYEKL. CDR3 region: CASSQDPSGGLRNEQFF. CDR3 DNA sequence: TGCGCCAGCAGCCAAGACCCTAGCGGGGGGCTGAGGAATGAGCAGTTCTTC.

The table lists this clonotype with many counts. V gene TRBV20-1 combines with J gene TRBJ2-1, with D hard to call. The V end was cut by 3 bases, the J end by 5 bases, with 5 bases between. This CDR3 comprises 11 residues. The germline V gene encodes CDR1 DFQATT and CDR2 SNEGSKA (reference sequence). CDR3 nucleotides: TGCAGTGCTAGCACCCACAATGAGCAGTTCTTC. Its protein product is CSASTHNEQFF.

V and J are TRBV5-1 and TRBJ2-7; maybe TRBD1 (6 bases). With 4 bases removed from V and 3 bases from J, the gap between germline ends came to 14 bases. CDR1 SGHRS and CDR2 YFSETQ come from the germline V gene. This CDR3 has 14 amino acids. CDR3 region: CASSQQTGRYEQYF. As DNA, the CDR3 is TGCGCCAGCAGCCAGCAGACAGGTCGCTACGAGCAGTACTTC.

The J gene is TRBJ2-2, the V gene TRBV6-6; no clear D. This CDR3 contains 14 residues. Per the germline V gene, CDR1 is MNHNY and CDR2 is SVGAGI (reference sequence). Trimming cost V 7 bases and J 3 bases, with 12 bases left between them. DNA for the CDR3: TGTGCCAGCAATCCGCAGGCGGACACCGGGGAGCTGTTTTTT. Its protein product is CASNPQADTGELFF.

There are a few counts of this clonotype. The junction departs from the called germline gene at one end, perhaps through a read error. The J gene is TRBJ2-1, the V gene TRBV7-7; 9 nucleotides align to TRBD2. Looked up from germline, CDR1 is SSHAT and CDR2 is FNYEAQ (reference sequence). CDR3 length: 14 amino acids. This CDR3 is CASSSGTSFNEQFF. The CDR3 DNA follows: TGTGCTAGCAGCTCCGGGACTAGCTTCAATGAGCAGTTCTTC.

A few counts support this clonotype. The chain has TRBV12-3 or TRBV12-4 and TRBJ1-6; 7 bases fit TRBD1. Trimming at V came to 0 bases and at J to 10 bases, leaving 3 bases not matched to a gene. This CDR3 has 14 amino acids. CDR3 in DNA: TGTGCCAGCAGTTTAGCGCTGGGACAGTCACCCCTCCACTTT. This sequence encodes CASSLALGQSPLHF.

CDR3 sequence: CASSFSRDNEQFF. The CDR3 DNA reads TGTGCCAGCAGCTTTTCTAGGGACAATGAGCAGTTCTTC. This chain uses TRBV7-2 with TRBJ2-1; no definite D call. CDR3 size: 13 residues. Germline values: CDR1 SGHTA, CDR2 FQGNSA. V shed 3 bases and J shed 5 bases, with 8 bases lying between them.

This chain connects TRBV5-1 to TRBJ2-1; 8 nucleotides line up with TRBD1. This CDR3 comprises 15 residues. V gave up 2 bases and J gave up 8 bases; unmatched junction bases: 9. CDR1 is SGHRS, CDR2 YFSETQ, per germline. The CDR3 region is CASSLSGRGLDEQFF. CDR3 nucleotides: TGCGCCAGCAGCTTATCGGGCAGGGGGCTTGATGAGCAGTTCTTC.

Here the CDR3 reads CASSQIGRGNTEAFF. The DNA of the CDR3 is TGCGCCAGCAGCCAAATTGGACGGGGGAACACTGAAGCTTTCTTT. The chain uses TRBV5-1 and TRBJ1-1; D unresolved. CDR3 size: 15 residues. Trimming shortened V by 4 bases and J by 1 base, and 14 bases separated the two germline ends. Germline V gene sequence: CDR1 SGHRS, CDR2 YFSETQ.

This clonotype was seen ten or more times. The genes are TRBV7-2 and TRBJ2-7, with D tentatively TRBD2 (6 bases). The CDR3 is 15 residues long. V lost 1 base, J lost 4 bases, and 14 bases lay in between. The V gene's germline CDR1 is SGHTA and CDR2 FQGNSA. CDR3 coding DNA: TGTGCCAGCAGCTTAGTTTTTAGCGGCTCATACGAGCAGTACTTC. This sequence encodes CASSLVFSGSYEQYF.